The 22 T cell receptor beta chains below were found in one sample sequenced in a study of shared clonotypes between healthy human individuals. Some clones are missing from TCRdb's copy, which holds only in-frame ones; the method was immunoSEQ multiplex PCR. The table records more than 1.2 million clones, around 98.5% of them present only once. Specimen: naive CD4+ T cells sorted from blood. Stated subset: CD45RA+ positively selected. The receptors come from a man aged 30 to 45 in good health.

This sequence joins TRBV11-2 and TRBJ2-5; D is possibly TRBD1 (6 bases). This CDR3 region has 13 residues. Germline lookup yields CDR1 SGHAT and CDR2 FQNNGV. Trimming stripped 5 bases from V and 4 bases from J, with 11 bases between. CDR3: CASSPPGVETQYF. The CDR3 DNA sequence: TGTGCCAGCAGCCCCCCAGGGGTAGAGACCCAGTACTTC.

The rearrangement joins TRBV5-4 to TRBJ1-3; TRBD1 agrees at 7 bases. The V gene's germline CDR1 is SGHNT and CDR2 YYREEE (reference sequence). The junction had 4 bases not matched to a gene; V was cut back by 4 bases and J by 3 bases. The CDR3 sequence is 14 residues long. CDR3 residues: CASSPGTDGNTIYF. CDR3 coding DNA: TGTGCCAGCAGCCCCGGGACAGATGGAAACACCATATATTTT.

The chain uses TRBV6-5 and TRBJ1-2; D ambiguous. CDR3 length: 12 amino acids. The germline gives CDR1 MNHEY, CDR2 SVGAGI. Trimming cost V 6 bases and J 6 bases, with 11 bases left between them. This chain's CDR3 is CASRQLGHGYTF. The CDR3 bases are TGTGCCAGCAGGCAGCTAGGCCATGGCTACACCTTC.

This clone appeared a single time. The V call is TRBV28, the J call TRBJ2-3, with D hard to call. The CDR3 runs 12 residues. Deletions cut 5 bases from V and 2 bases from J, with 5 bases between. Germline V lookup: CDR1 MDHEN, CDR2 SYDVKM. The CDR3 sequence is CASSTYTDTQYF. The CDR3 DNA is TGTGCCAGCAGTACGTACACAGATACGCAGTATTTT. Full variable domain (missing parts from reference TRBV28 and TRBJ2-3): DVKVTQSSRYLVKRTGEKVFLECVQDMDHENMFWYRQDPGLGLRLIYFSYDVKMKEKGDIPEGYSVSREKKERFSLILESASTNQTSMYLCASSTYTDTQYFGPGTRLTVL.

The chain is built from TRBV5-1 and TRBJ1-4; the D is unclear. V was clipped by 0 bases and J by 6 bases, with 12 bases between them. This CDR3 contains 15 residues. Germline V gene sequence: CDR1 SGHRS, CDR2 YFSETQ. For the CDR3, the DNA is TGCGCCAGCAGCTTGGTGTCGGAGCGGGATGAAAAACTGTTTTTT. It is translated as CASSLVSERDEKLFF.

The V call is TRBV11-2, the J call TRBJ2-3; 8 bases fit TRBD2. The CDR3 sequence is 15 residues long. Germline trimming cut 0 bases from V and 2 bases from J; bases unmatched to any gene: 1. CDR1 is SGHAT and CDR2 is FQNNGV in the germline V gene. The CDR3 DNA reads TGTGCCAGCAGCTTAGAAGCGGGAGTCACAGATACGCAGTATTTT. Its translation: CASSLEAGVTDTQYF.

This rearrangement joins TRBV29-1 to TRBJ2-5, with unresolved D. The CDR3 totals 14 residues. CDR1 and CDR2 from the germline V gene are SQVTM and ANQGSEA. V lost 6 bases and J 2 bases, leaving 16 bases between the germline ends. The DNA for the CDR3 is TGCAGCGTGGGATCTACAACCTTTCAAGAGACCCAGTACTTC. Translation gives CSVGSTTFQETQYF.

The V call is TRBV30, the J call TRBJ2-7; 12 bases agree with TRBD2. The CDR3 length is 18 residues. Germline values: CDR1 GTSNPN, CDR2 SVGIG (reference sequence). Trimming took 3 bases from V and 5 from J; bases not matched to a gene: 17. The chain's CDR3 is CAWSLTRTSGTPGNEQYF. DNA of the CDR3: TGTGCCTGGAGCTTAACCCGGACTAGCGGGACCCCCGGGAACGAGCAGTACTTC.

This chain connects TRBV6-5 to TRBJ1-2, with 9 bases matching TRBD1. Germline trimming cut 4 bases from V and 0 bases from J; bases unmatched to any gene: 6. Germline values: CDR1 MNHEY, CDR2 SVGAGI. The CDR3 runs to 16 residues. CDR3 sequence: CASSSAGQGANYGYTF. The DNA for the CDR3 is TGTGCCAGCAGTTCCGCGGGACAGGGAGCTAACTATGGCTACACCTTC.

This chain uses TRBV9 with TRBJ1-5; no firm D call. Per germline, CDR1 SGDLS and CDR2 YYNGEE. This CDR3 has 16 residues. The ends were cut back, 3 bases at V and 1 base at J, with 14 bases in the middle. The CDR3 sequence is CASSGRKGGSNQPQHF. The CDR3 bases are TGTGCCAGCAGCGGGCGGAAAGGTGGGAGCAATCAGCCCCAGCATTTT.

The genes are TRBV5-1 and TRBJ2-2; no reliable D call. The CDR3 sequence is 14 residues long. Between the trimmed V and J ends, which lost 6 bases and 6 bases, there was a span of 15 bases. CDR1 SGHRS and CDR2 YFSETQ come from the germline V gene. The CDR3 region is CASIATSFSGELFF. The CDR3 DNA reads TGCGCCAGCATCGCGACTTCCTTTTCCGGGGAGCTGTTTTTT. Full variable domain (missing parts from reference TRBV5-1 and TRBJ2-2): KAGVTQTPRYLIKTRGQQVTLSCSPISGHRSVSWYQQTPGQGLQFLFEYFSETQRNKGNFPGRFSGRQFSNSRSEMNVSTLELGDSALYLCASIATSFSGELFFGEGSRLTVL.

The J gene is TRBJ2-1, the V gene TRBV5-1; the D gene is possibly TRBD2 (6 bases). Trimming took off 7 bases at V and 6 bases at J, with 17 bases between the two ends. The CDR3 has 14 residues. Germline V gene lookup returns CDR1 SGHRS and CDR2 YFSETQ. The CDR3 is CASRDSGLPNEQFF. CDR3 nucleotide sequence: TGCGCCAGCCGGGACTCGGGCCTCCCCAATGAGCAGTTCTTC.

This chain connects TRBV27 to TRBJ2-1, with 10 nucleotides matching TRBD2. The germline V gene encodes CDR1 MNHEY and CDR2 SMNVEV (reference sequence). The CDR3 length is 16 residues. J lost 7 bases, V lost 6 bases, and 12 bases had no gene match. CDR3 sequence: CASRGMASGSSNEQFF. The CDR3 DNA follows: TGTGCCAGCAGAGGTATGGCTAGCGGGAGTTCTAATGAGCAGTTCTTC.

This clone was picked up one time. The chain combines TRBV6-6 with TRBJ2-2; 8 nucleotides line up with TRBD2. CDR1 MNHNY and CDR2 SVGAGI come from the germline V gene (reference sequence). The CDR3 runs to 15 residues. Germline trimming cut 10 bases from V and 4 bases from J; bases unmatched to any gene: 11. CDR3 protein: CAISQTGGPTGELFF. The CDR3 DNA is TGTGCCATCTCCCAAACGGGAGGGCCCACCGGGGAGCTGTTTTTT.

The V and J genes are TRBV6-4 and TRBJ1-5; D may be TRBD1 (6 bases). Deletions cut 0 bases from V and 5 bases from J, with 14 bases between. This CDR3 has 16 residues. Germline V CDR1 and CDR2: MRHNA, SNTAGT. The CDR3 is CASSDSPGENYQPQHF. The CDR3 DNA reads TGTGCCAGCAGTGACTCCCCAGGGGAAAACTATCAGCCCCAGCATTTT.

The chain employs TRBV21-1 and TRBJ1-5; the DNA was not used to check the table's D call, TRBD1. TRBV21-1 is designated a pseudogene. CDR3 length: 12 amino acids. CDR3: CASTWANQPQHF. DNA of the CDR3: TGTGCCAGCACCTGGGCCAATCAGCCCCAGCATTTT.

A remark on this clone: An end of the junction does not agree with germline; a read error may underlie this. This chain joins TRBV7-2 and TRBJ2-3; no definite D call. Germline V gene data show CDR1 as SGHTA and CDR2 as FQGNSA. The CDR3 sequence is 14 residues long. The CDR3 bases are TGTGCCAGCACCTTATGGGTGGGTGGCGATACGCAGTATTTT. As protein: CASTLWVGGDTQYF.

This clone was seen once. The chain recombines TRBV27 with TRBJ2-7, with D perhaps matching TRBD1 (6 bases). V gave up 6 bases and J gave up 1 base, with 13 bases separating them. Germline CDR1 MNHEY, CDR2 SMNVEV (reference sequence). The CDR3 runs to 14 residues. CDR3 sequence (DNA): TGTGCCAGCAGACGTGGGACAATATCCTACGAGCAGTACTTC. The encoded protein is CASRRGTISYEQYF.

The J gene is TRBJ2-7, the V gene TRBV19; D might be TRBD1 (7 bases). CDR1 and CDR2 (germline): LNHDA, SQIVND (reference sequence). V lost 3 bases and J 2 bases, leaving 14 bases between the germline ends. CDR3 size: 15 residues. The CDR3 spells CASSIGRQGPYEQYF. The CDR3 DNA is TGTGCCAGTAGTATCGGGAGACAGGGTCCCTACGAGCAGTACTTC.

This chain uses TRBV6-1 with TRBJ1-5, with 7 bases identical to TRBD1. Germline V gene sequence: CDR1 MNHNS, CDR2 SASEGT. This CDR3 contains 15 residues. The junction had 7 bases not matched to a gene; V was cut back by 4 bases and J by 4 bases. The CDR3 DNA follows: TGTGCCAGCAGTGCCGAAGGGGGCGATAATCAGCCCCAGCATTTT. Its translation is CASSAEGGDNQPQHF.

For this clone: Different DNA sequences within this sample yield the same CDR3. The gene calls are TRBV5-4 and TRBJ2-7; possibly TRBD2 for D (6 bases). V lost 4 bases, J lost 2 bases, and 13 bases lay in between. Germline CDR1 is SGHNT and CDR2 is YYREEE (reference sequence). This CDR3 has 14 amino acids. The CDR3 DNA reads TGTGCCAGCAGCGTACCCGGGAGACCCTACGAGCAGTACTTC. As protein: CASSVPGRPYEQYF.

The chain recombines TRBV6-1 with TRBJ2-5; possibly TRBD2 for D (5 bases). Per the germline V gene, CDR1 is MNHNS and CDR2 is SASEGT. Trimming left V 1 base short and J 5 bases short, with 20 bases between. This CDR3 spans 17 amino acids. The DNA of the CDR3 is TGTGCCAGCAGTGAAGTCGGGGTTTCATCTATGGGGGAGACCCAGTACTTC. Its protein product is CASSEVGVSSMGETQYF.